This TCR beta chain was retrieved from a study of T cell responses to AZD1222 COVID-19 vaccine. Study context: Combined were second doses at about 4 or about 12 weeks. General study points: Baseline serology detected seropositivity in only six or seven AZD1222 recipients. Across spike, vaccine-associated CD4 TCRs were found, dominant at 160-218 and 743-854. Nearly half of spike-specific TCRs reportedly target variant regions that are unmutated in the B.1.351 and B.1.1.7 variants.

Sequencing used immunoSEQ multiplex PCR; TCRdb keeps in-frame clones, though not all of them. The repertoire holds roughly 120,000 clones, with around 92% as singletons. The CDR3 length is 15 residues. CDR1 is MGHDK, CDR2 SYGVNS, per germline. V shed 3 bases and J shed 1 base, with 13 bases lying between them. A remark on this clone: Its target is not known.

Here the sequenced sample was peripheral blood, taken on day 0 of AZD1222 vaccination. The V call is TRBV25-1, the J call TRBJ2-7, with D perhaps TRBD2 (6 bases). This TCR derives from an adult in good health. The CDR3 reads CASSEGGTLSYEQYF. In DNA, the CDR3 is TGTGCCAGCAGTGAGGGTGGGACTCTGTCCTACGAGCAGTACTTC.